The 17 T cell receptor beta chains presented below share a single source sample, sequenced in a study of post-analysis software for immune sequencing data (dated by TCRdb to between 2014 and 2017). Beyond this particular receptor, the publication reports: A few TRBV segments, including TRBV5-6, TRBV5-1 and TRBV20-1, were significantly more frequent in patients than controls.

Library preparation employed PCR. The run used an Illumina HiSeq 2500. To reduce PCR and sequencing biases, unique molecular identifiers were built into the TCR beta cDNA libraries. Starting from the raw public reads, TCRdb applied fastp trimming at Q25, assembled clones with MiXCR and retained in-frame beta chains. Entries that share a CDR3 protein sequence are merged under the most common genes and DNA. The sample table holds hundreds of thousands of distinct CDR3 sequences, of which approximately 60% were seen once. The ten largest clones capture 11% of the sample. These receptors' targets are unknown. The sample comprised blood. The receptors shown here come from a girl aged 2 to 10 with multiple sclerosis.

The J gene is TRBJ1-2, the V gene TRBV12-3 or TRBV12-4; 7 bases are a match to TRBD1. The length of the CDR3 is 14 residues. Trimming cost V 2 bases and J 7 bases; bases outside gene matches: 7. The CDR3 bases are TGTGCCAGCAGTTTATATGGAGGGGGCACTGGCTACACCTTC. Translation: CASSLYGGGTGYTF.

There are a few counts of this clonotype. This chain links TRBV29-1 with TRBJ2-1, with 14 bases lining up with TRBD2. This CDR3 comprises 16 residues. V lost 6 bases and J lost 9; bases outside the gene matches: 13. CDR1 and CDR2 (germline): SQVTM, ANQGSEA. The CDR3 nucleotides are TGCAGCGTGGCCGGACTAGCGGGAGGCAGGGAGGGTGAGCAGTTCTTC. Residues: CSVAGLAGGREGEQFF.

The V gene is TRBV29-1, the J gene TRBJ2-5; 9 nucleotides match TRBD1. The CDR3 spans 15 residues. The J segment lost 4 bases and the V segment lost 3 bases, leaving 9 bases of the junction unmatched. The germline CDR1 and CDR2 sequences are SQVTM and ANQGSEA. The CDR3 coding sequence is TGCAGCGTTGATGGGTGGGGACAGGGCCGAGAGACCCAGTACTTC. This encodes CSVDGWGQGRETQYF.

V usage is TRBV7-9 and J usage is TRBJ1-1, with D maybe TRBD1 (5 bases). The CDR3 is made up of 13 amino acids. V was pared by 5 bases and J by 4 bases, with 11 bases between. Germline V lookup: CDR1 SEHNR, CDR2 FQNEAQ (reference sequence). CDR3 sequence: CASSGRVGTEAFF. CDR3 nucleotides: TGTGCCAGCAGCGGCAGGGTTGGCACTGAAGCTTTCTTT.

This chain connects TRBV4-3 to TRBJ2-5; perhaps D is TRBD1 or TRBD2 (5 bases each). Germline V CDR1 and CDR2: LGHNA, YSLEER. This CDR3 contains 13 residues. The ends were cut back, 0 bases at V and 4 bases at J, with 6 bases in the middle. This CDR3 reads CASSQERGETQYF. In DNA, the CDR3 is TGCGCCAGCAGCCAAGAGAGGGGAGAGACCCAGTACTTC.

The table lists this clonotype with a count of one. This chain joins TRBV3-1 and TRBJ1-2, with unresolved D. Trimming cost V 0 bases and J 6 bases, with 11 bases left between them. The germline V gene has CDR1 LGHDT and CDR2 YNNKEL (reference sequence). The CDR3 loop spans 14 amino acids. CDR3 coding DNA: TGTGCCAGCAGCCAAGAGGGCGGCCCCCATGGCTACACCTTC. Translation: CASSQEGGPHGYTF. The variable domain in full, completed from reference TRBV3-1 and TRBJ1-2, reads DTAVSQTPKYLVTQMGNDKSIKCEQNLGHDTMYWYKQDSKKFLKIMFSYNNKELIINETVPNRFSPKSPDKAHLNLHINSLELGDSAVYFCASSQEGGPHGYTFGSGTRLTVV.

This chain links TRBV5-1 with TRBJ1-2, with D maybe TRBD1 (5 bases). V was cut by 0 bases and J by 8 bases, with 14 bases left in between. The CDR3 extends over 14 amino acids. Looked up from germline, CDR1 is SGHRS and CDR2 is YFSETQ. CDR3 region: CASSLAARDKGYTF. As DNA, the CDR3 is TGCGCCAGCAGCTTGGCTGCCAGGGATAAGGGCTACACCTTC.

This chain uses TRBV28 with TRBJ1-5; TRBD1 agrees at 7 bases. Germline V gene data show CDR1 as MDHEN and CDR2 as SYDVKM. CDR3 size: 15 residues. V shed 5 bases and J 7 bases; nucleotides not matched to a gene: 11. Here the CDR3 reads CASSPPDRVEQPQHF. DNA for the CDR3: TGTGCCAGCAGTCCACCCGACAGGGTGGAACAGCCCCAGCATTTT.

The V call is TRBV20-1, the J call TRBJ2-1; unclear D gene. The CDR3 totals 12 residues. Looked up from germline, CDR1 is DFQATT and CDR2 is SNEGSKA (reference sequence). V was cut by 3 bases and J by 8 bases, with 11 bases left in between. DNA for the CDR3: TGCAGTGCTAGTCACGTGAGAGATGAGCAGTTCTTC. This codes for CSASHVRDEQFF.

A few counts support this clonotype. The J gene is TRBJ1-2, the V gene TRBV14; 9 nucleotides align to TRBD1. This CDR3 spans 14 amino acids. Germline values: CDR1 SGHDN, CDR2 FVKESK. V shed 3 bases, J shed 3 bases, and the junction held 2 bases outside the gene matches. The CDR3 DNA reads TGTGCCAGCAGCCATAGGACAGGGGACTATGGCTACACCTTC. The encoded protein is CASSHRTGDYGYTF.

This clonotype was counted only a few times. The CDR3 reads CASSFTGGPSDEQFF. The DNA of the CDR3 is TGCGCCAGCAGCTTTACGGGGGGGCCCTCGGATGAGCAGTTCTTC. V and J are TRBV5-1 and TRBJ2-1, with 8 positions matching TRBD2. Germline V gives CDR1 SGHRS, CDR2 YFSETQ. V lost 2 bases and J lost 8; bases outside the gene matches: 9. The CDR3 covers 15 residues. Together with reference TRBV5-1 and TRBJ2-1, the CDR3 gives the full variable domain: KAGVTQTPRYLIKTRGQQVTLSCSPISGHRSVSWYQQTPGQGLQFLFEYFSETQRNKGNFPGRFSGRQFSNSRSEMNVSTLELGDSALYLCASSFTGGPSDEQFFGPGTRLTVL.

This CDR3 is CSAAEPGGSYEQYF. In DNA form, the CDR3 reads TGCAGTGCTGCGGAACCAGGGGGCTCCTACGAGCAGTACTTC. The chain carries TRBV20-1 and TRBJ2-7; 7 bases agree with TRBD1. Losses at the gene ends were 5 bases for V and 0 bases for J; bases not matched to a gene: 7. The CDR3 is 14 residues long. In germline, CDR1 is DFQATT, CDR2 SNEGSKA (reference sequence).

The V gene is TRBV29-1, the J gene TRBJ2-1; D ambiguous. Germline values: CDR1 SQVTM, CDR2 ANQGSEA. The CDR3 is made up of 13 amino acids. V was shortened by 3 bases and J by 2 bases, with 8 bases between the two germline ends. The CDR3 region has the DNA TGCAGCGTTGACCGCCCAACCTACAATGAGCAGTTCTTC. Protein sequence: CSVDRPTYNEQFF.

This clonotype was observed a handful of times. V is TRBV29-1 and J is TRBJ1-2; TRBD1 is a possible D gene (6 bases). CDR3 length: 15 amino acids. V was cut by 7 bases and J by 0 bases, with 18 bases left in between. Germline CDR1 and CDR2: SQVTM and ANQGSEA. DNA of the CDR3: TGCAGCGGCTGGACAGAACTGGGAGCTAACTATGGCTACACCTTC. This gives the protein CSGWTELGANYGYTF.

J is TRBJ2-5 and V is TRBV29-1; perhaps TRBD1 as D (5 bases). Germline V lookup: CDR1 SQVTM, CDR2 ANQGSEA. The CDR3 is 14 amino acids. V dropped 4 bases and J dropped 1 base, with 13 bases sitting between them. The CDR3 loop reads CSVGGRMAQETQYF. Here the CDR3 DNA reads TGCAGCGTTGGGGGCAGAATGGCCCAAGAGACCCAGTACTTC.

The CDR3 sequence is CASRPSANTEAFF. The CDR3 nucleotides read TGTGCCAGTCGCCCGTCAGCGAACACTGAAGCTTTCTTT. This chain connects TRBV12-3 or TRBV12-4 to TRBJ1-1, with unresolved D. Trimming left V 9 bases short and J 1 base short, with 12 bases between. This CDR3 spans 13 amino acids.

This clonotype was seen a handful of times. This rearrangement joins TRBV5-1 to TRBJ2-3, with 10 nucleotides matching TRBD1. J gave up 5 bases and V 0 bases, and 3 bases lay outside the gene matches. The CDR3 runs to 15 residues. Germline V gene sequence: CDR1 SGHRS, CDR2 YFSETQ. CDR3 residues: CASSLDGTGEDTQYF. The CDR3 DNA follows: TGCGCCAGCAGCTTGGACGGGACAGGGGAAGATACGCAGTATTTT. The variable domain in full, completed from reference TRBV5-1 and TRBJ2-3, reads KAGVTQTPRYLIKTRGQQVTLSCSPISGHRSVSWYQQTPGQGLQFLFEYFSETQRNKGNFPGRFSGRQFSNSRSEMNVSTLELGDSALYLCASSLDGTGEDTQYFGPGTRLTVL.